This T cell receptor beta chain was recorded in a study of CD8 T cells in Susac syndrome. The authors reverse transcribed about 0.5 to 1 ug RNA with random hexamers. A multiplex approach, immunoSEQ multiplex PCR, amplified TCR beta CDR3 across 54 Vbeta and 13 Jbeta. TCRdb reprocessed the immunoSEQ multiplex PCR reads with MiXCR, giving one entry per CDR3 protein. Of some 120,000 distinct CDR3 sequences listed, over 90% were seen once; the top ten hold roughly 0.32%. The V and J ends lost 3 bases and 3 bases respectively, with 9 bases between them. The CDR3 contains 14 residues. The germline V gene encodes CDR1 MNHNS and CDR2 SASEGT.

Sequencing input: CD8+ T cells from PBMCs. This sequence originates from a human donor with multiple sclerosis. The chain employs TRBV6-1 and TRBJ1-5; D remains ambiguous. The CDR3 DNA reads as TGTGCCAGCAGTGACGGAAGGACCAATCAGCCCCAGCATTTT. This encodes CASSDGRTNQPQHF.